This TCR beta chain stems from a study of T cell repertoires in cytomegalovirus infection. The CDR3 has 15 residues. V lost 3 bases to trimming and J lost 3 bases, with 11 bases between them. TCRdb processed the reads anew with MiXCR; each CDR3 protein has one entry. The sample carries about 490,000 distinct CDR3 sequences, 11% recorded once. A note on this clonotype: A read error is possible here, since a much larger clone lies one base away. It is likely a read error, because the conserved phenylalanine at the end of the CDR3 is missing.

The material sequenced was PBMCs. The gene calls are TRBV12-3 or TRBV12-4 and TRBJ2-2, with a tentative D call TRBD2 (5 bases). The sequence was collected from a human donor in good health (CMV status not recorded). Some clones in this sample may be carry-over from other donors' samples. The DNA for the CDR3 is TGTGCCAGCAGTTTTAGGAGGATGGACACCGGGGAGCTGTTTTCT. This encodes CASSFRRMDTGELFS.